The 6 T cell receptor beta chains below all came from one sample that was sequenced in a study of cytomegalovirus exposure and HLA in healthy donors. This PCR relied on a set of 60 Vbeta primers and 13 Jbeta primers. Sequencing was performed with immunoSEQ multiplex PCR; in TCRdb, only in-frame clones are kept and a portion is missing. This sample's table reports about 72,000 clones. What was sequenced was PBMCs. The receptors were sampled from a man over 45 in good health and CMV-seropositive.

V gene TRBV5-1 combines with J gene TRBJ2-3, with D possibly being TRBD1 or TRBD2 (6 bases each). The CDR3 is made up of 17 amino acids. Germline V gene sequence: CDR1 SGHRS, CDR2 YFSETQ. The ends were cut back, 4 bases at V and 0 bases at J, with 18 bases in the middle. In DNA, the CDR3 is TGCGCCAGCAGCGTGGGGGGAACAGGGTCCAGCACAGATACGCAGTATTTT. This gives the protein CASSVGGTGSSTDTQYF.

A word on this clone: The sample contains more than one DNA sequence encoding this CDR3. The chain uses TRBV2 and TRBJ2-3; 9 nucleotides match TRBD1. CDR3 length: 15 amino acids. After removal of 1 base from V and 6 bases from J, the junction contained 5 bases not matched to a gene. Germline CDR1 reads SNHLY; CDR2 reads FYNNEI. The CDR3 here is CASSEGTGVSDTQYF. The CDR3 DNA is TGTGCCAGCAGTGAAGGGACAGGGGTTTCCGATACGCAGTATTTT.

The CDR3 region is CASSGSVEGTQYF. In nucleotides, the CDR3 is TGCGCCAGCAGTGGCAGTGTCGAGGGTACGCAGTATTTT. The chain joins TRBV10-2 to TRBJ2-3; possible D gene TRBD2, 5 bases. Germline assignment: CDR1 WSHSY and CDR2 SAAADI. The CDR3 is 13 amino acids. V was cut by 4 bases and J by 8 bases, with 13 bases left in between.

V and J are TRBV7-8 and TRBJ1-5, with a weak D call TRBD1 (6 bases). This CDR3 is built from 13 residues. V was clipped by 5 bases and J by 5 bases, with 10 bases between them. The V gene's germline CDR1 is SGHVS and CDR2 FQNEAQ. The CDR3 DNA is TGTGCCAGCAGCCTGACAGGTGATCAGCCCCAGCATTTT. As protein: CASSLTGDQPQHF.

V is TRBV7-9 and J is TRBJ1-3, with a weak D call TRBD1 (6 bases). The CDR3 contains 16 residues. Germline V gene sequence: CDR1 SEHNR, CDR2 FQNEAQ (reference sequence). Trimming removed 5 bases from V and 0 bases from J, with 14 bases in between. The CDR3: CASSARGLSSGNTIYF. The CDR3 nucleotides read TGTGCCAGCAGCGCCAGGGGCCTGAGCTCTGGAAACACCATATATTTT.

J is TRBJ1-1 and V is TRBV7-8; D possibly corresponds to TRBD1 (5 bases). Between the trimmed V and J ends, which lost 5 bases and 4 bases, there was a span of 17 bases. This CDR3 region has 15 residues. Germline CDR1 and CDR2: SGHVS and FQNEAQ. The CDR3, as DNA: TGTGCCAGCAGCCTGACACCGGGGGAGAGCACTGAAGCTTTCTTT. Translation gives CASSLTPGESTEAFF.